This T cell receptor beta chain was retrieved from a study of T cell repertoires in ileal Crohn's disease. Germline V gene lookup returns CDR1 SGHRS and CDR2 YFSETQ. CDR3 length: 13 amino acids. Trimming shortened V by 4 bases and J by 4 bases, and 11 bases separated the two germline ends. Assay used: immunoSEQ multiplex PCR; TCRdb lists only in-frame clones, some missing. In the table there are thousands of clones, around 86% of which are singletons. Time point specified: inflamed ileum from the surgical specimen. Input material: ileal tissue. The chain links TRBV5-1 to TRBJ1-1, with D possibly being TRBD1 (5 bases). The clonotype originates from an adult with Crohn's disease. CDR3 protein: CASSQGGGTEAFF. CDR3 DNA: TGCGCCAGCAGCCAGGGCGGTGGCACTGAAGCTTTCTTT.